This record covers a single T cell receptor beta chain. The V and J ends lost 4 bases and 4 bases respectively, with 17 bases between them. This CDR3 region has 16 residues. Germline V gives CDR1 SGDLS, CDR2 YYNGEE. Clones were sequenced by immunoSEQ multiplex PCR, and TCRdb holds only the in-frame ones, with some missing. The table shows tens of thousands of clones, with 70% to 90% occurring only once. This sample is part of a study of radiotherapy plus CTLA-4 blockade in lung cancer. The study treated chemo-refractory metastatic non-small-cell lung cancer patients with focal radiation plus ipilimumab CTLA-4 blockade.

The sample consisted of peripheral blood, taken from a patient treated with radiotherapy plus ipilimumab. The TCR comes from a human donor with non-small cell lung cancer whose response to radiotherapy plus ipilimumab could not be evaluated. The gene calls are TRBV9 and TRBJ2-2; tentative D call: TRBD1 (6 bases). The DNA for the CDR3 is TGTGCCAGCAGCACCGGACAGCCGACCAGCACCGGGGAGCTGTTTTTT. Translation gives CASSTGQPTSTGELFF.